The T cell receptor beta chain under discussion was sequenced for a study of blood T cell repertoires in COVID-19. Study-wide background: Acute and convalescent COVID-19 samples came from the United States, Italy and Spain. From T cells, B-cell-depleted T cells, or PBMCs came the material, which was cDNA or gDNA.

Per the original data handling: From reference gene primer amplification, estimates of nucleated cell counts were derived. Some clones are missing from TCRdb's copy, which holds only in-frame ones; the method was immunoSEQ multiplex PCR. Clone size and V and J calls were adopted from that table, with D and trimming inferred from the DNA. Of more than 90,000 clones in the sample, approximately 78% were seen once. From germline, CDR1 is WSHSY and CDR2 SAAADI. The CDR3 spans 14 residues. V was clipped by 8 bases and J by 6 bases, with 17 bases between them. The sequenced sample consisted of peripheral blood. This chain connects TRBV10-2 to TRBJ1-5; the D is unclear. This clonotype was obtained from a man between 65 and 79 years old with acute or convalescent COVID-19. In nucleotides, the CDR3 is TGCGCCAGCGCCTCCCTCACTAGTGGTCAGCCCCAGCATTTT. It is translated as CASASLTSGQPQHF.